This T cell receptor beta chain is drawn from a study of blood T cell repertoires in COVID-19 (dated by TCRdb to the early 2020s). About the full investigation: Samples from collaborators originated in the United States, Italy and Spain and spanned both the acute and convalescent phases of COVID-19. The material from the prospective study consisted of cDNA or gDNA derived from T cells, B-cell-depleted T cells, or PBMCs. Deeply sampled blood TCRbeta repertoires from subjects exposed to, actively infected with, or recovered from COVID-19 were included in the dataset. The repertoires were released in a freely available public database intended as a resource for research on the immune response to SARS-CoV-2. The samples were drawn from the first 160 participants of the ongoing ImmuneRACE study and from 950 to 1,500 subjects provided by 6 global collaborators. Sample metadata almost always included a de-identified subject ID, COVID-19 status, age in years and sex. Where available, HLA class I and class II types were taken from metadata supplied by the sample provider and were not determined by assay-based typing. Overall study results and their limits: Clinical and demographic metadata were provided uncurated, with the amount varying by source and participant.

Of note for this clone: Its antigen remains undetermined. No much larger clone exists at a distance of one base, and base qualities are not known.

Looking up the germline V gene yields CDR1 SGHVS and CDR2 FQNEAQ. The junction shows trimming of 10 bases on V and 7 bases on J, and the gene matches do not reach 15 bases of it. The CDR3 covers 15 residues, taking in both the cysteine and the phenylalanine. The entry retains the CDR3 DNA only, 45 bases that are in frame from base 1. The immunoSEQ Assay, a bias-controlled multiplex PCR, was used to amplify TCRbeta CDR3 regions from genomic DNA. Per the authors' processing: The number of nucleated cells in each sample was estimated from the amplification of reference gene primers within the assay. Sequence reads were collapsed and filtered to measure the absolute abundance of every unique TCRbeta CDR3 rearrangement. Productive Simpson clonality was computed per sample as the square root of Simpson's diversity index over productive rearrangements. This immuneACCESS table, as held by TCRdb, lists in-frame sequences with V and J called but not all clones. Of the missing ones, under half trace to an unresolved V gene in checked studies; the others have no known cause. D and trimming come from the DNA, and the V and J calls and clone size come from that table. Counted in this sample were around 69,000 clones; roughly 82% of them appeared once. The leading ten clones occupy 1.8% of the sample.

Each collaborating institution followed its own protocols to collect whole blood in K2EDTA tubes. For TCRbeta analysis, collaborators shipped samples as frozen whole blood, isolated PBMCs, or DNA extracted from either of those sample types. Sequenced input: peripheral blood. The chain is made from TRBV7-8 and TRBJ2-3; 9 junctional bases match TRBD1. The TCR originated in a woman aged 55-70 years with acute or convalescent COVID-19. The CDR3 region reads CANDLRDRESHTQYF. The bases read TGTGCCAACGACCTCCGGGACAGGGAATCTCATACGCAGTATTTT. Supplemented by the reference TRBV7-8 and TRBJ2-3 proteins around the CDR3, the complete variable domain is GAGVSQSPRYKVAKRGQDVALRCDPISGHVSLFWYQQALGQGPEFLTYFQNEAQLDKSGLPSDRFFAERPEGSVSTLKIQRTQQEDSAVYLCANDLRDRESHTQYFGPGTRLTVL.